The rows below give T cell receptor beta chains drawn from one sample of a study of blood T cell repertoires in COVID-19. The method was immunoSEQ multiplex PCR; TCRdb's version includes in-frame clones alone and lacks a portion of them. The repertoire holds around 25,000 clones, with 90% as singletons. Sample: peripheral blood. Receptors originate from a woman in her sixties or seventies with active COVID-19. CDR3s include the opening cysteine and the closing phenylalanine or tryptophan. The D gene is left open where the match is weak. Size is omitted from some rows. Given values are once, few, many or a class for expanded clones.

cdr3_length: 11; v_call: TRBV29-1; j_call: TRBJ2-7; d_call: .; clone_size: once; cdr3_nt: TGCAGCGGAGGACAGACCTACGAGCAGTACTTC; cdr3_aa: CSGGQTYEQYF
cdr3_length: 16; v_call: TRBV15; j_call: TRBJ2-1; d_call: TRBD2; clone_size: .; cdr3_nt: TGTGCCACCAGCAATGGACTAGCGGGAGATACGAATGAGCAGTTCTTC; cdr3_aa: CATSNGLAGDTNEQFF
cdr3_length: 16; v_call: TRBV4-1; j_call: TRBJ1-1; d_call: .; clone_size: medium-sized; cdr3_nt: TGCGCCAGCAGCCAAGAATGGGAAGGGGTTGGCACTGAAGCTTTCTTT; cdr3_aa: CASSQEWEGVGTEAFF
cdr3_length: 17; v_call: TRBV24-1; j_call: TRBJ2-2; d_call: TRBD1; clone_size: .; cdr3_nt: TGTGCCACCAGTGATTTGTCGGGACAGGGTGGGACCGGGGAGCTGTTTTTT; cdr3_aa: CATSDLSGQGGTGELFF
cdr3_length: 18; v_call: TRBV4-1; j_call: TRBJ2-2; d_call: TRBD2; clone_size: .; cdr3_nt: TGCGCCAGCAGCCTCGGGGGGCCCGGGAGGGCCGATACCGGGGAGCTGTTTTTT; cdr3_aa: CASSLGGPGRADTGELFF
cdr3_length: 15; v_call: TRBV7-9; j_call: TRBJ1-5; d_call: .; clone_size: .; cdr3_nt: TGTGCCAGCAGTTATGGGGGGACCGAGAATCAGCCCCAGCATTTT; cdr3_aa: CASSYGGTENQPQHF
cdr3_length: 14; v_call: TRBV24-1; j_call: TRBJ1-5; d_call: .; clone_size: .; cdr3_nt: TGTGCCACCAGTGCGGAGTATAGCAATCAGCCCCAGCATTTT; cdr3_aa: CATSAEYSNQPQHF
cdr3_length: 16; v_call: TRBV5-6; j_call: TRBJ2-7; d_call: TRBD2; clone_size: .; cdr3_nt: TGTGCCAGCAGCTTGGACTCGAGGACTAGCGGGTACGAGCAGTACTTC; cdr3_aa: CASSLDSRTSGYEQYF
cdr3_length: 14; v_call: TRBV10-3; j_call: TRBJ1-2; d_call: .; clone_size: .; cdr3_nt: TGTGCCATCAGTGAGTGGGTACGAGGCTATGGCTACACCTTC; cdr3_aa: CAISEWVRGYGYTF
cdr3_length: 14; v_call: TRBV19; j_call: TRBJ2-1; d_call: .; clone_size: .; cdr3_nt: TGTGCCAGTAGTATCCAAGGGGCAGGGTATGAGCAGTTCTTC; cdr3_aa: CASSIQGAGYEQFF
cdr3_length: 15; v_call: TRBV6-5; j_call: TRBJ2-3; d_call: .; clone_size: .; cdr3_nt: TGTGCCAGCAGTAGCCGTAAGCGGGGCACAGATACGCAGTATTTT; cdr3_aa: CASSSRKRGTDTQYF
cdr3_length: 13; v_call: TRBV5-6; j_call: TRBJ2-5; d_call: TRBD1; clone_size: .; cdr3_nt: TGTGCCAGCAGCCAGGGACAGGGACAGACCCAGTACTTC; cdr3_aa: CASSQGQGQTQYF
cdr3_length: 14; v_call: TRBV18; j_call: TRBJ1-1; d_call: .; clone_size: .; cdr3_nt: TGTGCCAGCTCACCCGGGGAAGTCAACACTGAAGCTTTCTTT; cdr3_aa: CASSPGEVNTEAFF
cdr3_length: 16; v_call: TRBV7-9; j_call: TRBJ2-1; d_call: TRBD2; clone_size: .; cdr3_nt: TGTGCCAGCAGCCACCTAGCGGGAGGAGACCGCAATGAGCAGTTCTTC; cdr3_aa: CASSHLAGGDRNEQFF
cdr3_length: 14; v_call: TRBV5-4; j_call: TRBJ2-3; d_call: TRBD2; clone_size: .; cdr3_nt: TGTGCCAGCAGCTGGCGGGGGAGCACAGATACGCAGTATTTT; cdr3_aa: CASSWRGSTDTQYF
cdr3_length: 18; v_call: TRBV28; j_call: TRBJ2-6; d_call: TRBD1; clone_size: .; cdr3_nt: TGTGCCAGCAGTCCCCCGACAGGGGCCTCCTCTGGGGCCAACGTCCTGACTTTC; cdr3_aa: CASSPPTGASSGANVLTF
cdr3_length: 14; v_call: TRBV6-5; j_call: TRBJ2-1; d_call: TRBD2; clone_size: .; cdr3_nt: TGTGCCAGCAATGTCGGGACTAGCGAGAATGAGCAGTTCTTC; cdr3_aa: CASNVGTSENEQFF
cdr3_length: 15; v_call: TRBV7-2; j_call: TRBJ1-3; d_call: TRBD1; clone_size: .; cdr3_nt: TGTGCCAGCAGCCCGAGGGGGCGAGACGGAAACACCATATATTTT; cdr3_aa: CASSPRGRDGNTIYF
cdr3_length: 16; v_call: TRBV3-1/TRBV3-2; j_call: TRBJ1-2; d_call: .; clone_size: .; cdr3_nt: TGTGCCAGCAGCCAATCTAAGGGGCGAGGTAACTATGGCTACACCTTC; cdr3_aa: CASSQSKGRGNYGYTF
cdr3_length: 16; v_call: TRBV18; j_call: TRBJ2-2; d_call: .; clone_size: .; cdr3_nt: TGTGCCAGCTCACTCGACAGACCTGCGAACACCGGGGAGCTGTTTTTT; cdr3_aa: CASSLDRPANTGELFF
cdr3_length: 14; v_call: TRBV5-1; j_call: TRBJ2-2; d_call: .; clone_size: .; cdr3_nt: TGCGCCAGCAGCCCAGGGGTCAACACCGGGGAGCTGTTTTTT; cdr3_aa: CASSPGVNTGELFF
cdr3_length: 14; v_call: TRBV30; j_call: TRBJ1-2; d_call: TRBD1; clone_size: .; cdr3_nt: TGTGCCTGGAGTCGGACAGGGGGAAACTATGGCTACACCTTC; cdr3_aa: CAWSRTGGNYGYTF
cdr3_length: 16; v_call: TRBV19; j_call: TRBJ2-1; d_call: TRBD1; clone_size: .; cdr3_nt: TGTGCCAGTAGTATTTCCGGGACAGGGGGCATCAATGAGCAGTTCTTC; cdr3_aa: CASSISGTGGINEQFF
cdr3_length: 15; v_call: TRBV6-5; j_call: TRBJ2-7; d_call: TRBD2; clone_size: .; cdr3_nt: TGTGCCAGCAGAACGGGACTAGCGGAGGGATACGAGCAGTACTTC; cdr3_aa: CASRTGLAEGYEQYF
cdr3_length: 14; v_call: TRBV6-5; j_call: TRBJ2-7; d_call: TRBD2; clone_size: .; cdr3_nt: TGTGCCAGCAGTCGGACTAGCGGGACTGGCGAGCAGTACTTC; cdr3_aa: CASSRTSGTGEQYF
cdr3_length: 14; v_call: TRBV27; j_call: TRBJ1-2; d_call: TRBD1; clone_size: .; cdr3_nt: TGTGCCAGCAGTCCGCTGGGACAGGGGAATGGCTACACCTTC; cdr3_aa: CASSPLGQGNGYTF
cdr3_length: 16; v_call: TRBV5-1; j_call: TRBJ2-1; d_call: TRBD1; clone_size: .; cdr3_nt: TGCGCCAGCAGCCAAGACAGGGGCAACTCCTACAATGAGCAGTTCTTC; cdr3_aa: CASSQDRGNSYNEQFF
cdr3_length: 15; v_call: TRBV10-3; j_call: TRBJ2-1; d_call: TRBD2; clone_size: .; cdr3_nt: TGTGCCATCAGTGAGGATAGCGGGAGTCAGTATGAGCAGTTCTTC; cdr3_aa: CAISEDSGSQYEQFF
cdr3_length: 16; v_call: TRBV2; j_call: TRBJ2-7; d_call: .; clone_size: .; cdr3_nt: TGTGCCAGCTCTGAGCGGAGTGGCCACGGGGTCTACGAGCAGTACTTC; cdr3_aa: CASSERSGHGVYEQYF
cdr3_length: 14; v_call: TRBV7-3; j_call: TRBJ2-3; d_call: TRBD2; clone_size: .; cdr3_nt: TGTGCCAGCAGCTTAGCGGGAGGGGGAGATACGCAGTATTTT; cdr3_aa: CASSLAGGGDTQYF
cdr3_length: 17; v_call: TRBV21-1; j_call: TRBJ2-1; d_call: .; clone_size: .; cdr3_nt: TGTGCCAGCAGCAAAGATAGACTAGCTGGAAATCCCAATGAGCAGTTCTTC; cdr3_aa: CASSKDRLAGNPNEQFF
cdr3_length: 14; v_call: TRBV11-2; j_call: TRBJ2-5; d_call: TRBD1; clone_size: .; cdr3_nt: TGTGCCAGCAGCCTTGACAGGGTTCAAGAGACCCAGTACTTC; cdr3_aa: CASSLDRVQETQYF
cdr3_length: 14; v_call: TRBV13; j_call: TRBJ2-2; d_call: .; clone_size: .; cdr3_nt: TGTGCCAGCGGATTTAGCGTGAACACCGGGGAGCTGTTTTTT; cdr3_aa: CASGFSVNTGELFF
cdr3_length: 13; v_call: TRBV10-2; j_call: TRBJ1-1; d_call: .; clone_size: .; cdr3_nt: TGCGCCAGCAAGCAGGGTATGAACACTGAAGCTTTCTTT; cdr3_aa: CASKQGMNTEAFF
cdr3_length: 15; v_call: TRBV10-3; j_call: TRBJ2-1; d_call: .; clone_size: .; cdr3_nt: TGTGCCATCAGGCAGGGGCGGGAGTCGGGCAATGAGCAGTTCTTC; cdr3_aa: CAIRQGRESGNEQFF
cdr3_length: 17; v_call: TRBV7-2; j_call: TRBJ2-1; d_call: TRBD2; clone_size: .; cdr3_nt: TGTGCCAGCAGCCCGGCTCAGGGACTAGCGGGAGGGTATAAGCAGTTCTTC; cdr3_aa: CASSPAQGLAGGYKQFF
cdr3_length: 15; v_call: TRBV6-5; j_call: TRBJ2-7; d_call: TRBD2; clone_size: few; cdr3_nt: TGTGCCAGCAGTTACAGTGCGGGAGGGTCCTACGAGCAGTACTTC; cdr3_aa: CASSYSAGGSYEQYF
cdr3_length: 13; v_call: TRBV29-1; j_call: TRBJ2-7; d_call: .; clone_size: .; cdr3_nt: TGCAGCGGCACGGGGGGCACTCATTACGAGCAGTACTTC; cdr3_aa: CSGTGGTHYEQYF
cdr3_length: 14; v_call: TRBV20-1; j_call: TRBJ2-5; d_call: TRBD2; clone_size: .; cdr3_nt: TGCAGTGCTAGTGGGGGCGGGAGGGCGGAGACCCAGTACTTC; cdr3_aa: CSASGGGRAETQYF
cdr3_length: 16; v_call: TRBV7-2; j_call: TRBJ2-1; d_call: TRBD2; clone_size: .; cdr3_nt: TGTGCCAGCAGCCTCAGCTCCGGGACTAGCGGGAGGGAGCAGTTCTTC; cdr3_aa: CASSLSSGTSGREQFF
cdr3_length: 14; v_call: TRBV27; j_call: TRBJ1-2; d_call: TRBD1; clone_size: .; cdr3_nt: TGTGCCAGCAGTTGGGGACAGGCGGAGGCTAGCTACACCTTC; cdr3_aa: CASSWGQAEASYTF
cdr3_length: 17; v_call: TRBV28; j_call: TRBJ1-6; d_call: .; clone_size: once; cdr3_nt: TGTGCCAGCAGTTTTTCCTACTCCGCGGGCGTGATTCCCCCCCTCCACTTT; cdr3_aa: CASSFSYSAGVIPPLHF
cdr3_length: 11; v_call: TRBV3-1/TRBV3-2; j_call: TRBJ2-2; d_call: .; clone_size: medium-sized; cdr3_nt: TGTGCCAGCGGAGAATGGGGGGAGCTGTTTTTT; cdr3_aa: CASGEWGELFF
cdr3_length: 18; v_call: TRBV7-8; j_call: TRBJ2-6; d_call: .; clone_size: .; cdr3_nt: TGTGCCAGCAGCCCCCGGACAGCCCTTAACTCTGGGGCCAACGTCCTGACTTTC; cdr3_aa: CASSPRTALNSGANVLTF
cdr3_length: 16; v_call: TRBV6-2/TRBV6-3; j_call: TRBJ2-1; d_call: TRBD2; clone_size: once; cdr3_nt: TGTGCCAGCAGTTACCTTACTAGCGGTTTCTACAATGAGCAGTTCTTC; cdr3_aa: CASSYLTSGFYNEQFF
cdr3_length: 14; v_call: TRBV5-5; j_call: TRBJ2-7; d_call: .; clone_size: .; cdr3_nt: TGTGCCAGCAGCTTGGAGGGAGGAACCTACGAGCAGTACTTC; cdr3_aa: CASSLEGGTYEQYF
cdr3_length: 16; v_call: TRBV2; j_call: TRBJ1-6; d_call: TRBD1; clone_size: .; cdr3_nt: TGTGCCAGCAGTGTCGGACAGGGGAAAAATAATTCACCCCTCCACTTT; cdr3_aa: CASSVGQGKNNSPLHF
cdr3_length: 18; v_call: TRBV28; j_call: TRBJ2-1; d_call: TRBD2; clone_size: .; cdr3_nt: TGTGCCAGCAGTTTACCCTCCCGGACTAGCGGATCCTACAATGAGCAGTTCTTC; cdr3_aa: CASSLPSRTSGSYNEQFF
cdr3_length: 15; v_call: TRBV5-6; j_call: TRBJ2-7; d_call: .; clone_size: .; cdr3_nt: TGTGCCAGCAGCCCGGCCGGGGGAAGCTCCTACGAGCAGTACTTC; cdr3_aa: CASSPAGGSSYEQYF
cdr3_length: 11; v_call: TRBV2; j_call: TRBJ2-5; d_call: .; clone_size: .; cdr3_nt: TGTGCCAGTAGGGCGGGAGAGACCCAGTACTTC; cdr3_aa: CASRAGETQYF
cdr3_length: 15; v_call: TRBV6-5; j_call: TRBJ1-4; d_call: TRBD1; clone_size: .; cdr3_nt: TGTGCCAGCACCGAAAATTTACAGGGGGGTGAAAAACTGTTTTTT; cdr3_aa: CASTENLQGGEKLFF
cdr3_length: 17; v_call: TRBV7-9; j_call: TRBJ2-7; d_call: .; clone_size: .; cdr3_nt: TGTGCCAGCAGCTTCAGGAGGGGAGGGGGGAGCGGCCACGAGCAGTACTTC; cdr3_aa: CASSFRRGGGSGHEQYF
cdr3_length: 18; v_call: TRBV28; j_call: TRBJ1-5; d_call: .; clone_size: .; cdr3_nt: TGTGCCAGCACCAACCCTGGGGGGGGCTCTTATGGCAATCAGCCCCAGCATTTT; cdr3_aa: CASTNPGGGSYGNQPQHF
cdr3_length: 14; v_call: TRBV19; j_call: TRBJ2-7; d_call: .; clone_size: .; cdr3_nt: TGTGCCAGTAGTCTTGAAGCGGGTTCTCTTGAGCAGTACTTC; cdr3_aa: CASSLEAGSLEQYF
cdr3_length: 17; v_call: TRBV2; j_call: TRBJ2-3; d_call: TRBD2; clone_size: .; cdr3_nt: TGTGCCAGCATGGTGGGAGGGGCCTCCGGGAGCACAGATACGCAGTATTTT; cdr3_aa: CASMVGGASGSTDTQYF
cdr3_length: 14; v_call: TRBV28; j_call: TRBJ2-5; d_call: .; clone_size: .; cdr3_nt: TGTGCCAGCAGTTCGCAGGGCCCTACGGAGACCCAGTACTTC; cdr3_aa: CASSSQGPTETQYF
cdr3_length: 18; v_call: TRBV5-1; j_call: TRBJ1-6; d_call: TRBD1; clone_size: once; cdr3_nt: TGCGCCAGCAGCTTGGAGGGCCCGGGACAGGATAATAATTCACCCCTCCACTTT; cdr3_aa: CASSLEGPGQDNNSPLHF
cdr3_length: 15; v_call: TRBV28; j_call: TRBJ1-2; d_call: TRBD1; clone_size: .; cdr3_nt: TGTGCCAGCCCTGCTCCCGGGACAGGGTATTTTGGCTACACCTTC; cdr3_aa: CASPAPGTGYFGYTF